These 28 T cell receptor beta chains were sequenced from one sample in a study of kidney transplant recipient with SARS-CoV-2 infection. A single record per CDR3 protein comes from TCRdb applying MiXCR to the reads. The sample records about 250,000 distinct CDR3 sequences, more than 25% being singletons. The specimen comprised a blood sample, sampled at baseline and around day 110 from a kidney transplant recipient. These receptors were collected from a young adult male patient who had COVID-19 and was a kidney transplant recipient. The graft donor may be the source of some T cells.

Details on this clonotype: Sequence at one end of the junction differs from germline and may be a read error. The chain is built from TRBV13 and TRBJ1-1; 8 nucleotides align to TRBD1. Germline CDR1 and CDR2: PRHDT and FYEKMQ (reference sequence). The CDR3 extends over 13 amino acids. In nucleotides, the CDR3 is TGTGCCAGCATCGACAGGGGAAGGACTGAAGCTTCCTTT. Translation gives CASIDRGRTEASF.

This clonotype occurred many times. This sequence joins TRBV19 and TRBJ1-2; 8 nucleotides align to TRBD1. Germline V gene sequence: CDR1 LNHDA, CDR2 SQIVND (reference sequence). J lost 3 bases, V lost 9 bases, and 12 bases had no gene match. CDR3 size: 15 residues. The CDR3 loop is CASSRGQGRDYGYTF. DNA of the CDR3: TGTGCCAGCAGCCGAGGACAGGGTCGGGACTATGGCTACACCTTC. Full variable domain (rest looked up from reference TRBV19 and TRBJ1-2): DGGITQSPKYLFRKEGQNVTLSCEQNLNHDAMYWYRQDPGQGLRLIYYSQIVNDFQKGDIAEGYSVSREKKESFPLTVTSAQKNPTAFYLCASSRGQGRDYGYTFGSGTRLTVV.

In the case of this clonotype: A read error may explain this, as a much larger clone is one base away. The J gene is TRBJ1-5, the V gene TRBV6-6, with D unclear. This CDR3 spans 14 amino acids. Germline V gene data show CDR1 as MNHNY and CDR2 as SVGAGI (reference sequence). The CDR3 DNA follows: TGTGCCAGCGGTTACTCTCGGGGAAATCAGCCCCAGCATTTT. It is translated as CASGYSRGNQPQHF.

Turning to this clonotype: A clone one base away is much larger, so this may be a read error. The V gene is TRBV9, the J gene TRBJ2-2, with D uncertain. Germline V CDR1 and CDR2: SGDLS, YYNGEE. The germline V and J ends were trimmed by 3 bases and 4 bases, with 16 bases remaining between them. The CDR3 loop spans 16 amino acids. The CDR3 DNA reads as TGTGCCAGCAGCGGGGCTCCTACCGAAGGCACCGGGGAGCTGTTTTTT. Translating gives CASSGAPTEGTGELFF.

This clonotype was detected ten times or more. The chain employs TRBV11-3 and TRBJ1-2; D unclear. Trimming left V 5 bases short and J 4 bases short, with 23 bases between. In germline, CDR1 is SGHNT, CDR2 YENEEA. The CDR3 is 17 amino acids. CDR3 DNA: TGTGCCAGCAGCGACTTTTCCGATCTCGGAAAGACCTATGGCTACACCTTC. Translated: CASSDFSDLGKTYGYTF. Combining the CDR3 with reference TRBV11-3 and TRBJ1-2 gives the whole variable domain EAGVVQSPRYKIIEKKQPVAFWCNPISGHNTLYWYLQNLGQGPELLIRYENEEAVDDSQLPKDRFSAERLKGVDSTLKIQPAELGDSAVYLCASSDFSDLGKTYGYTFGSGTRLTVV.

The table lists this clonotype with many counts. This rearrangement joins TRBV28 to TRBJ1-5, with no clear D. The CDR3 extends over 13 amino acids. Trimming left V 5 bases short and J 4 bases short, with 9 bases between. The V gene's germline CDR1 is MDHEN and CDR2 SYDVKM. The CDR3 protein is CASSPNPNQPQHF. The CDR3 DNA reads as TGTGCCAGCAGTCCGAACCCGAATCAGCCCCAGCATTTT.

V gene TRBV9 combines with J gene TRBJ1-2; D is undetermined. The CDR3 has 16 residues. Germline lookup yields CDR1 SGDLS and CDR2 YYNGEE. V dropped 7 bases and J dropped 4 bases, with 23 bases sitting between them. The CDR3 DNA reads as TGTGCCAGCTCACCCTCGTACTCAAGAAAGACCTATGGCTACACCTTC. It translates to CASSPSYSRKTYGYTF.

This clonotype was counted only a few times. This chain joins TRBV29-1 and TRBJ2-1; D may be TRBD2 (5 bases). The CDR3 spans 14 residues. Trimming cost V 3 bases and J 0 bases, with 9 bases left between them. Germline V gene data show CDR1 as SQVTM and CDR2 as ANQGSEA. Written as DNA, the CDR3 is TGCAGCGTTGAGCCGAGGGACTCCTACAATGAGCAGTTCTTC. Its translation: CSVEPRDSYNEQFF.

This clonotype was seen repeatedly, ten times or more. The chain uses TRBV11-3 and TRBJ1-2; no definite D call. This CDR3 comprises 17 residues. The germline V and J ends were trimmed by 4 bases and 4 bases, with 22 bases remaining between them. Looked up from germline, CDR1 is SGHNT and CDR2 is YENEEA. The CDR3 region has the DNA TGTGCCAGCAGCTCCGGAGTCGATCTCGGAAAGACCTATGGCTACACCTTC. Its translation: CASSSGVDLGKTYGYTF.

This clonotype has ten or more counts. The rearrangement links TRBV10-3 to TRBJ1-6; 7 positions match TRBD1. J gave up 7 bases and V 9 bases, and 6 bases lay outside the gene matches. The CDR3 sequence is 13 residues long. Germline loops: CDR1 ENHRY, CDR2 SYGVKD. The CDR3 DNA follows: TGTGCCATTGGGACAGAGATGAATTCACCCCTCCACTTT. Protein product: CAIGTEMNSPLHF.

To note about this clonotype: Given a much more abundant clone one base away, this may be a read error. The chain joins TRBV7-6 to TRBJ1-2, with D unclear. The germline CDR1 and CDR2 sequences are SGHVS and FNYEAQ. The CDR3 runs 17 residues. The CDR3 loop is CACSRLRESRKTYGYTF. DNA for the CDR3: TGTGCCTGCAGCCGCCTGCGTGAATCTCGAAAGACCTATGGCTACACCTTC.

Ten or more counts support this clonotype. The chain combines TRBV7-1 with TRBJ1-2; D unresolved. TRBV7-1 is labeled an ORF, and its function is uncertain. This CDR3 region has 17 residues. V lost 5 bases, J lost 4 bases, and 23 bases lay in between. This chain's CDR3 is CASSNFDHEGKTYGYTF. In DNA, the CDR3 is TGTGCCAGCAGCAATTTTGATCACGAGGGAAAGACCTATGGCTACACCTTC.

This chain joins TRBV9 and TRBJ1-2; 8 bases are shared with TRBD1. The V and J ends lost 3 bases and 5 bases, in that order; junction bases with no gene match: 15. Germline CDR1 SGDLS, CDR2 YYNGEE. The CDR3 is 17 amino acids. CDR3 amino acids: CASSAGGGTGEGYGYTF. In DNA, the CDR3 is TGTGCCAGCAGCGCAGGGGGCGGCACAGGGGAGGGATATGGCTACACCTTC.

In its sample, this clonotype was seen a few times. The chain employs TRBV6-2 or TRBV6-3 and TRBJ1-2; possible D gene TRBD1, 5 bases. The CDR3 runs to 17 residues. Germline values: CDR1 MNHEY, CDR2 SVGEGT. V lost 5 bases and J 4 bases, leaving 23 bases between the germline ends. CDR3 DNA: TGTGCCAGCAGTCGACAGTGCTGCATCGGAAAGACCTATGGCTACACCTTC. Its protein product is CASSRQCCIGKTYGYTF.

This clonotype was seen many times. The CDR3 bases are TGTGCCAGCAGCGTGAATGACGATCTCGGAAAGACCTATGGCTACACCTTC. Its translation is CASSVNDDLGKTYGYTF. V gene TRBV11-3 combines with J gene TRBJ1-2, with D unclear. Germline V gives CDR1 SGHNT, CDR2 YENEEA. The ends were cut back, 5 bases at V and 4 bases at J, with 23 bases in the middle. The CDR3 has 17 amino acids.

A note on this clonotype: The conserved closing phenylalanine or tryptophan is absent in this CDR3, likely reflecting a read error. The rearrangement joins TRBV7-2 to TRBJ1-3; 9 bases are shared with TRBD1. The V gene end was trimmed by 5 bases and the J gene end by 3 bases; junction bases not matched to a gene: 5. The germline V gene encodes CDR1 SGHTA and CDR2 FQGNSA. The CDR3 has 15 amino acids. DNA of the CDR3: TGTGCCAGCAGCGCCCGGACAGGGGATGGAAACACCATATATTCT. Its protein product is CASSARTGDGNTIYS.

As for this clonotype: A much larger clone lies one base from this, so it may be a read error. This chain uses TRBV6-5 with TRBJ1-2; D unclear. The V end was cut by 4 bases, the J end by 4 bases, with 22 bases between. CDR1 is MNHEY, CDR2 SVGAGI, per germline. The CDR3 is 17 amino acids. The DNA of the CDR3 is TGTGCCAGCAGTTGGGTAATAGGTGGGAGAAAGACCTATGGCTACACCTTC. Its protein product is CASSWVIGGRKTYGYTF.

This clonotype occurred many times. The chain combines TRBV5-6 with TRBJ2-2; 7 nucleotides line up with TRBD2. Germline loops: CDR1 SGHDT, CDR2 YYEEEE. The CDR3 sequence is 16 residues long. J gave up 8 bases and V 0 bases, and 10 bases lay outside the gene matches. The CDR3 sequence is CASSLEGGRVVGELFF. The CDR3 region has the DNA TGTGCCAGCAGCTTGGAAGGCGGGAGAGTAGTGGGGGAGCTGTTTTTT.

The count of this clonotype is one. This may stem from a read error, because a much larger clone lies one nucleotide away. V gene TRBV6-5 combines with J gene TRBJ1-2; D is unresolved. Germline loops: CDR1 MNHEY, CDR2 SVGAGI. The CDR3 covers 17 residues. CDR3 DNA sequence: TGTGCCGGCAGTGGTTCATTCTCTATGCGAAAGACCTATGGCTACACCTTC. Residues: CAGSGSFSMRKTYGYTF.

This clonotype was seen ten or more times. The chain combines TRBV11-1 with TRBJ1-2, with D uncertain. This CDR3 has 17 residues. CDR1 and CDR2 (germline): SGHAT, FQDESV (reference sequence). V lost 5 bases and J lost 4, with 23 bases in between. This CDR3 reads CASSPPHKAGKTYGYTF. DNA of the CDR3: TGTGCCAGCAGCCCACCGCATAAGGCTGGAAAGACCTATGGCTACACCTTC.

This clonotype was detected many times. The chain links TRBV6-2 or TRBV6-3 to TRBJ2-2; D gene uncertain. The V gene's germline CDR1 is MNHEY and CDR2 SVGEGT. V dropped 6 bases and J dropped 7 bases, with 18 bases sitting between them. The CDR3 has 15 amino acids. DNA of the CDR3: TGTGCCAGCAGGGACGGGCCAGCGAGAAGCGGGGAGCTGTTTTTT. Amino acid sequence: CASRDGPARSGELFF.

With regard to this clonotype: Possible read error: a much larger clone is one base away. V gene TRBV5-5 combines with J gene TRBJ2-7, with D perhaps TRBD2 (6 bases). Trimming left V 10 bases short and J 0 bases short, with 20 bases between. The CDR3 contains 15 residues. The germline V gene encodes CDR1 SGHKS and CDR2 YYEKEE (reference sequence). In DNA, the CDR3 is TGTGCCGGTACGATCTCCTGGGGGGTCTCCTACGAGCAGTACTTC. Translating gives CAGTISWGVSYEQYF.

Worth noting for this clonotype: A read error may explain this, as a much larger clone is one base away. The V and J genes are TRBV18 and TRBJ2-2; D remains unclear. Germline V CDR1 and CDR2: KGHSH, LQKENI. The CDR3 is 12 amino acids. The germline V and J ends were trimmed by 0 bases and 7 bases, with 3 bases remaining between them. The CDR3 reads CASSPPDGELFF. CDR3 DNA: TGTGCCAGCTCACCACCAGACGGGGAGCTGTTTTTT.

This clonotype was seen ten or more times. This chain links TRBV23-1 with TRBJ1-2; the D is unclear. TRBV23-1 is treated as an ORF (open reading frame) with a function not yet certain. The CDR3 runs 17 residues. V lost 3 bases, J lost 4 bases, and 21 bases lay in between. CDR3 protein: CASSQRMLRRKTYGYTF. CDR3 coding DNA: TGCGCCAGCAGTCAGAGGATGCTACGCAGAAAGACCTATGGCTACACCTTC.

CDR3 DNA sequence: TGTGCCACCAGTGATAGTACCGAACTAGCGCTGGAGACCCAGTACTTC. Amino acids: CATSDSTELALETQYF. The chain uses TRBV24-1 and TRBJ2-5, with TRBD2 matching over 7 bases. The CDR3 loop spans 16 amino acids. V was clipped by 3 bases and J by 5 bases; unmatched bases: 11. CDR1 and CDR2 from the germline V gene are KGHDR and SFDVKD.

Of note for this clonotype: A much larger clone sits a single nucleotide away, making a read error possible. The chain combines TRBV20-1 with TRBJ1-1, with unresolved D. Germline V gene sequence: CDR1 DFQATT, CDR2 SNEGSKA (reference sequence). This CDR3 spans 13 amino acids. In DNA, the CDR3 is TGCAATGCTAGGATAGCTGCGAACACTGAAGCTTTCTTT. It codes for CNARIAANTEAFF.

With regard to this clonotype: A much larger clone differs by one base, so this may be a read error. The chain is built from TRBV5-1 and TRBJ1-2; D not resolved. This CDR3 contains 16 residues. The V gene lost 7 bases and the J gene lost 4 bases, with 23 bases spanning the gap. Germline loops: CDR1 SGHRS, CDR2 YFSETQ. The DNA of the CDR3 is TGCGCCAGCCATCAAGAATCGGCTCGAAAGACCTATGGCTACACCTTC. Translation: CASHQESARKTYGYTF.

This clonotype appeared many times. The chain recombines TRBV7-2 with TRBJ1-1; no clear D gene. V was shortened by 5 bases and J by 1 base, with 14 bases between the two germline ends. This CDR3 region has 15 residues. Germline CDR1 is SGHTA and CDR2 is FQGNSA. The CDR3 loop is CASSQRPDPNTEAFF. CDR3 nucleotides: TGTGCCAGCAGCCAACGGCCCGACCCGAACACTGAAGCTTTCTTT.